These 25 T cell receptor beta chains originate from one sample sequenced in a study of identical twins. One entry per CDR3 protein results from TCRdb running MiXCR on the 5' RACE reads. The sample contains more than 1.5 million distinct CDR3 sequences, under 35% of which appear only once. The source material was cord blood. The receptors shown here come from a newborn girl in good health.

The chain is built from TRBV25-1 and TRBJ2-5; D gene ambiguous. Germline V CDR1 and CDR2: MGHDK, SYGVNS. The V end lost 1 base, the J end lost 2 bases, and 11 bases lay between the germline ends. The CDR3 totals 15 residues. The CDR3 DNA reads as TGTGCCAGCAGTGAATCCTTGGTCTTACAAGAGACCCAGTACTTC. This translates into CASSESLVLQETQYF.

This rearrangement joins TRBV3-1 to TRBJ2-3, with 7 bases identical to TRBD2. Germline V gene data show CDR1 as LGHDT and CDR2 as YNNKEL (reference sequence). This CDR3 is built from 18 residues. After removal of 0 bases from V and 1 base from J, the junction contained 10 bases not matched to a gene. The CDR3: CASSQDALLAGGTDTQYF. The CDR3, as DNA: TGTGCCAGCAGCCAAGATGCCCTCCTCGCGGGGGGCACAGATACGCAGTATTTT.

J is TRBJ2-1 and V is TRBV9; 10 positions agree with TRBD2. Germline values: CDR1 SGDLS, CDR2 YYNGEE. This CDR3 region has 16 residues. The J segment lost 5 bases and the V segment lost 0 bases, leaving 5 bases of the junction unmatched. The CDR3 region is CASSVGPLAGNNEQFF. DNA of the CDR3: TGTGCCAGCAGCGTAGGCCCACTAGCGGGAAACAATGAGCAGTTCTTC.

This clonotype was seen repeatedly, ten times or more. The CDR3 nucleotides are TGTGCCAGCAGCCAAGTCCATAGCGGGAGGACCATATCCCAGTTCTTC. It is translated as CASSQVHSGRTISQFF. J is TRBJ2-1 and V is TRBV3-1; TRBD2 matches at 10 bases. The V gene end was trimmed by 1 base and the J gene end by 13 bases; junction bases not matched to a gene: 13. The CDR3 contains 16 residues. In germline, CDR1 is LGHDT, CDR2 YNNKEL (reference sequence).

This sequence joins TRBV7-8 and TRBJ2-7, with a tentative D call TRBD2 (6 bases). The length of the CDR3 is 14 residues. V was shortened by 1 base and J by 3 bases, with 10 bases between the two germline ends. Germline V CDR1 and CDR2: SGHVS, FQNEAQ. The CDR3: CASSLDGGFYEQYF. In nucleotides, the CDR3 is TGTGCCAGCAGCTTAGATGGAGGGTTCTACGAGCAGTACTTC.

This sequence joins TRBV28 and TRBJ2-3; TRBD1 aligns across 11 bases. This CDR3 comprises 16 residues. V was clipped by 6 bases and J by 1 base; unmatched bases: 6. Per the germline V gene, CDR1 is MDHEN and CDR2 is SYDVKM. CDR3 in amino acids: CASREGQGVGTDTQYF. DNA for the CDR3: TGTGCCAGCAGGGAGGGACAGGGGGTAGGCACAGATACGCAGTATTTT.

This clonotype has only a few counts. The CDR3 is CASRSHSNQPQHF. The CDR3 bases are TGTGCCAGCAGGTCCCATAGCAATCAGCCCCAGCATTTT. V is TRBV2 and J is TRBJ1-5; D not certain. CDR1 SNHLY and CDR2 FYNNEI come from the germline V gene. This CDR3 spans 13 amino acids. V was trimmed by 6 bases and J by 0 bases, leaving 6 bases between them. Supplemented by reference TRBV2 and TRBJ1-5, the full variable domain reads EPEVTQTPSHQVTQMGQEVILRCVPISNHLYFYWYRQILGQKVEFLVSFYNNEISEKSEIFDDQFSVERPDGSNFTLKIRSTKLEDSAMYFCASRSHSNQPQHFGDGTRLSIL.

The rearrangement joins TRBV28 to TRBJ2-1; no firm D call. Looked up from germline, CDR1 is MDHEN and CDR2 is SYDVKM. V was trimmed by 3 bases and J by 6 bases, leaving 12 bases between them. The CDR3 extends over 14 amino acids. CDR3: CASSLVVPFNEQFF. The CDR3 region has the DNA TGTGCCAGCAGTTTGGTCGTACCTTTCAATGAGCAGTTCTTC.

This clonotype has more than one count but fewer than ten. The chain recombines TRBV28 with TRBJ1-1; perhaps TRBD1 as D (5 bases). Germline CDR1 is MDHEN and CDR2 is SYDVKM. V was cut by 5 bases and J by 0 bases, with 16 bases left in between. This CDR3 has 16 amino acids. This CDR3 reads CASSAGGGGMNTEAFF. CDR3 sequence (DNA): TGTGCCAGCAGTGCCGGCGGGGGGGGTATGAACACTGAAGCTTTCTTT.

Points on this clonotype: A read error may produce the germline difference seen at one junction end. The V call is TRBV7-7, the J call TRBJ1-1; unclear D gene. Germline V gene lookup returns CDR1 SSHAT and CDR2 FNYEAQ (reference sequence). This CDR3 spans 15 amino acids. CDR3 loop: CASSLTRQPNTEAFF. CDR3 nucleotides: TGTGCTAGCAGCTTAACGCGGCAGCCGAACACTGAAGCTTTCTTT. The variable domain in full, completed from reference TRBV7-7 and TRBJ1-1, reads GAGVSQSPRYKVTKRGQDVTLRCDPISSHATLYWYQQALGQGPEFLTYFNYEAQPDKSGLPSDRFSAERPEGSISTLTIQRTEQRDSAMYRCASSLTRQPNTEAFFGQGTRLTVV.

The CDR3, as DNA: TGTGCCAGCAGCCAAGAGGTGACTAGCGGCCGACAGTACTTC. It specifies CASSQEVTSGRQYF. The gene calls are TRBV3-1 and TRBJ2-5; 9 bases agree with TRBD2. The CDR3 contains 14 residues. V gave up 0 bases and J gave up 11 bases; unmatched junction bases: 7. CDR1 is LGHDT and CDR2 is YNNKEL in the germline V gene (reference sequence).

The table lists this clonotype with many counts. The CDR3 DNA sequence: TGCAGCGCCCGAGGACTGATCGAGACCCAGTACTTC. It codes for CSARGLIETQYF. J is TRBJ2-5 and V is TRBV29-1; perhaps TRBD2 as D (5 bases). Trimming shortened V by 7 bases and J by 5 bases, and 14 bases separated the two germline ends. CDR1 and CDR2 from the germline V gene are SQVTM and ANQGSEA. The CDR3 totals 12 residues.

The V and J genes are TRBV9 and TRBJ2-1; D ambiguous. V lost 0 bases, J lost 2 bases, and 12 bases lay in between. CDR3 size: 16 residues. The germline gives CDR1 SGDLS, CDR2 YYNGEE. The CDR3 sequence is CASSVEQTLAYNEQFF. The CDR3 DNA sequence: TGTGCCAGCAGCGTAGAACAGACACTCGCCTACAATGAGCAGTTCTTC.

V and J are TRBV5-6 and TRBJ1-5; D is possibly TRBD1 (6 bases). The germline CDR1 and CDR2 sequences are SGHDT and YYEEEE. CDR3 length equals 16 residues. V lost 2 bases and J lost 4, with 16 bases in between. CDR3 sequence: CASSLFTGPMNQPQHF. CDR3 DNA: TGTGCCAGCAGCTTATTCACAGGGCCTATGAATCAGCCCCAGCATTTT.

The table lists this clonotype with a few counts. The rearrangement links TRBV25-1 to TRBJ1-2; D gene uncertain. V lost 4 bases and J lost 0, with 15 bases in between. This CDR3 comprises 16 residues. From germline, CDR1 is MGHDK and CDR2 SYGVNS. The CDR3 nucleotides are TGTGCCAGCAGTGGGCGGAGTGGGAGAGCTAACTATGGCTACACCTTC. It encodes CASSGRSGRANYGYTF.

This chain uses TRBV28 with TRBJ2-3; weak D call: TRBD1 (6 bases). This CDR3 spans 15 amino acids. The V and J ends lost 2 bases and 7 bases respectively, with 16 bases between them. Germline V gene data show CDR1 as MDHEN and CDR2 as SYDVKM. The chain's CDR3 is CASSLRQEYLNTQYF. The CDR3 DNA sequence: TGTGCCAGCAGTTTAAGACAGGAGTACCTTAATACGCAGTATTTT. Full variable domain (missing parts from reference TRBV28 and TRBJ2-3): DVKVTQSSRYLVKRTGEKVFLECVQDMDHENMFWYRQDPGLGLRLIYFSYDVKMKEKGDIPEGYSVSREKKERFSLILESASTNQTSMYLCASSLRQEYLNTQYFGPGTRLTVL.

The J gene is TRBJ1-2, the V gene TRBV5-1; 9 positions agree with TRBD1. The CDR3 has 15 residues. Per the germline V gene, CDR1 is SGHRS and CDR2 is YFSETQ. Trimming removed 2 bases from V and 2 bases from J; junction bases left unmatched: 4. For the CDR3, the DNA is TGCGCCAGCAGCTTACAGGGGGCTCGGAACTATGGCTACACCTTC. Translated, it gives CASSLQGARNYGYTF.

V is TRBV5-1 and J is TRBJ2-3; 12 bases match TRBD2. Trimming took 0 bases from V and 4 from J; bases not matched to a gene: 6. The CDR3 length is 17 residues. CDR1 is SGHRS and CDR2 is YFSETQ in the germline V gene. As DNA, the CDR3 is TGCGCCAGCAGCTTGGCCTTTCTAGCGGGGGGGCCAGATACGCAGTATTTT. It codes for CASSLAFLAGGPDTQYF.

The chain has TRBV20-1 and TRBJ1-2; D remains unclear. Trimming removed 3 bases from V and 4 bases from J, with 15 bases in between. CDR3 size: 14 residues. CDR1 and CDR2 (germline): DFQATT, SNEGSKA (reference sequence). The CDR3 loop is CSASSEWLGYGYTF. The CDR3 bases are TGCAGTGCTAGCTCCGAGTGGTTGGGCTATGGCTACACCTTC.

The rearrangement links TRBV30 to TRBJ1-2, with D perhaps matching TRBD1 (6 bases). With 7 bases removed from V and 0 bases from J, the gap between germline ends came to 12 bases. Germline V gives CDR1 GTSNPN, CDR2 SVGIG (reference sequence). The CDR3 has 13 residues. Here the CDR3 reads CAYRQGSNYGYTF. The CDR3 DNA sequence: TGTGCCTACCGTCAGGGGTCTAACTATGGCTACACCTTC.

The rearrangement links TRBV5-1 to TRBJ1-6; weak D call: TRBD1 (6 bases). The CDR3 is made up of 18 amino acids. Trimming took 2 bases from V and 0 from J, leaving 15 bases between them. Germline V gene lookup returns CDR1 SGHRS and CDR2 YFSETQ. CDR3 sequence reads: CASSFGDTSSSYNSPLHF. CDR3 DNA: TGCGCCAGCAGCTTCGGGGACACCTCGAGCTCCTATAATTCACCCCTCCACTTT.

In regard to this clonotype: The CDR3 does not close with the conserved phenylalanine or tryptophan, likely indicating a read error. It is unclear where the CDR3 begins or ends on the DNA, so no DNA is shown, and the CDR3 is as TCRdb lists it. The gene calls are TRBV7-9 and TRBJ2-5; the DNA was not used to check the table's D call, TRBD2. The germline gives CDR1 SEHNR, CDR2 FQNEAQ (reference sequence). The CDR3 length is 16 residues, termini included. CDR3 protein: CASSRQAGEGGYTFGS.

The chain couples TRBV7-9 to TRBJ2-1, with a possible D match to TRBD2 (6 bases). This CDR3 has 15 amino acids. From germline, CDR1 is SEHNR and CDR2 FQNEAQ (reference sequence). Trimming shortened V by 1 base and J by 6 bases, and 13 bases separated the two germline ends. CDR3 region: CASSLGARGCNEQFF. The CDR3 bases are TGTGCCAGCAGCTTAGGGGCGCGGGGTTGCAATGAGCAGTTCTTC.

This clonotype has more than one count but fewer than ten. The rearrangement uses TRBV7-9 and TRBJ1-6; unclear D gene. V was clipped by 4 bases and J by 9 bases, with 7 bases between them. In germline, CDR1 is SEHNR, CDR2 FQNEAQ (reference sequence). This CDR3 has 12 amino acids. The CDR3 loop is CASSSTGSPLHF. The CDR3, as DNA: TGTGCCAGCAGCTCGACTGGTTCACCCCTCCACTTT.

This chain connects TRBV20-1 to TRBJ2-5; TRBD2 might be the D (5 bases). Germline values: CDR1 DFQATT, CDR2 SNEGSKA (reference sequence). The CDR3 length is 15 residues. V lost 0 bases to trimming and J lost 11 bases, with 22 bases between them. CDR3 region: CSARDRLAMLYEQYF. The CDR3 region has the DNA TGCAGTGCTAGAGATAGGCTAGCTATGTTGTATGAGCAGTACTTC.